This TCR beta chain was found in a study of T cells in localized non-small cell lung cancer. Whole-study results and caveats: Appearance in adjacent lung was seen for a median approximately 58 of the top 100 tumor clones. There was higher T cell clonality in uninvolved adjacent lung than in tumor, and it was highest there.

Turning to this clone: The antigen is unknown.

Assay used: immunoSEQ multiplex PCR; TCRdb lists only in-frame clones, some missing. The table shows 27,000 or so clones, with approximately 78% occurring only once. Deletions cut 4 bases from V and 3 bases from J, with 13 bases between. The CDR3 length is 14 residues. The germline V gene has CDR1 SGHRS and CDR2 YFSETQ. The V and J genes are TRBV5-1 and TRBJ1-1, with D unresolved. The TCR comes from a woman aged 35-75 years with stage I lung adenocarcinoma. The sequenced sample was peripheral blood, obtained before any cancer treatment. CDR3 in amino acids: CASSPQPRDTEAFF. The CDR3 region has the DNA TGCGCCAGCAGCCCCCAACCTCGAGACACTGAAGCTTTCTTT. The full variable domain, in which reference TRBV5-1 and TRBJ1-1 provide the parts outside the CDR3, is KAGVTQTPRYLIKTRGQQVTLSCSPISGHRSVSWYQQTPGQGLQFLFEYFSETQRNKGNFPGRFSGRQFSNSRSEMNVSTLELGDSALYLCASSPQPRDTEAFFGQGTRLTVV.